The present TCR beta chain was sequenced within a study of blood T cells in healthy people across ages. Across the whole study: There was about one barcoded beta molecule captured by template switching per two T cells.

A second PCR, run for roughly 6 to 11 cycles, used a sample-barcoded 5' primer plus a J-beta primer mix. TCRdb used MiXCR to reprocess the 5' RACE reads, holding one entry per CDR3 protein. Of around 1.1 million distinct CDR3 sequences listed, roughly two fifths were seen once; the top ten hold roughly 13%. Germline V CDR1 and CDR2: SGHTA, FQGNSA. This CDR3 spans 15 amino acids. V gave up 1 base and J gave up 8 bases, with 17 bases separating them. The table lists this clonotype with a few counts. The receptor comes from a man between 18 and 35 years old in good health. Specimen: blood. The gene calls are TRBV7-2 and TRBJ1-2; D is perhaps TRBD1 (5 bases). The CDR3 region is CASSLDDGTRGGYTF. The CDR3 DNA reads TGTGCCAGCAGCTTAGACGACGGGACGCGGGGAGGCTACACCTTC.